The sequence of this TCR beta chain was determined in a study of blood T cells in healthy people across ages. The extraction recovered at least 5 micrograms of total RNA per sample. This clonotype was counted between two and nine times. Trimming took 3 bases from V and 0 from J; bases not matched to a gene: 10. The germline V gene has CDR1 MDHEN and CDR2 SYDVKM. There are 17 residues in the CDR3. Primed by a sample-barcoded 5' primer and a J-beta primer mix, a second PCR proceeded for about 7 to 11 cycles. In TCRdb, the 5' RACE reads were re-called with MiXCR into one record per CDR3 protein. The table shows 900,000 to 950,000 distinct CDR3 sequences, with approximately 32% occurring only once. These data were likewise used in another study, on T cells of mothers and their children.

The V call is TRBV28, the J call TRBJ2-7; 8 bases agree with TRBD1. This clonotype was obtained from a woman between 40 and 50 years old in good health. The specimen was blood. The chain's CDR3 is CASSFPIRTGSSYEQYF. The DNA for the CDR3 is TGTGCCAGCAGTTTCCCAATTCGGACAGGGAGCTCCTACGAGCAGTACTTC.